This note documents a single TCR beta chain sequence. TCRdb's copy holds only in-frame clones and misses some; the assay was immunoSEQ multiplex PCR. The data contain about 730,000 clones, approximately 83% of them seen just once; the ten biggest clones take up about 0.0098%. This sample was included in a study of shared T cell receptors in the human thymus. CDR3 size: 17 residues. Germline CDR1 reads SGHTA; CDR2 reads FQGNSA. The junction had 8 bases not matched to a gene; V was cut back by 3 bases and J by 5 bases. The sample was also reused in another study, on human thymus T cells.

The chain links TRBV7-2 to TRBJ2-5, with TRBD2 matching over 14 bases. The sequencing sample was made of thymocytes. The TCR originated in a girl less than two years old with a congenital heart defect. This CDR3 reads CASSLLGLAGVWETQYF. In DNA, the CDR3 is TGTGCCAGCAGCTTGTTGGGACTAGCGGGGGTTTGGGAGACCCAGTACTTC.